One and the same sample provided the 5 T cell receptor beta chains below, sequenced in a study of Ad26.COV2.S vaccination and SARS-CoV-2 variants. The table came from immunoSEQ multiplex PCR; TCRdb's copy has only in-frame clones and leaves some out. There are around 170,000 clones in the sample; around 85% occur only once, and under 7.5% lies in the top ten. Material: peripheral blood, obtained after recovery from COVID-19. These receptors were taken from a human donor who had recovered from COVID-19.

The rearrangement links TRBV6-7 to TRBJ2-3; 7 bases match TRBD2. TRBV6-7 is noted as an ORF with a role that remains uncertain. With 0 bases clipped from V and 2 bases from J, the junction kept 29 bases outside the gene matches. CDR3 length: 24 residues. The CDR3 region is CASSYSKGMPAGARTRFHTDTQYF. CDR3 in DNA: TGTGCCAGCAGTTACTCTAAGGGGATGCCAGCCGGGGCGAGGACTAGGTTTCACACAGATACGCAGTATTTT.

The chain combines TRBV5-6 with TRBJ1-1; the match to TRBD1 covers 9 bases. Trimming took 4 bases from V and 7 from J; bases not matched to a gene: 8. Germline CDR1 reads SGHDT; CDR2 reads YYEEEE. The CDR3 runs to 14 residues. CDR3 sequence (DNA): TGTGCCAGCAGCAGGGACAGGGTTTGGGGTGAAGCTTTCTTT. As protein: CASSRDRVWGEAFF.

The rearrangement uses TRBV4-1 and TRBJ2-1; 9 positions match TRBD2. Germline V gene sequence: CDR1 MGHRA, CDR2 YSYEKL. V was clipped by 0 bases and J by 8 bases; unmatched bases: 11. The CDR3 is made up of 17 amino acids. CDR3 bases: TGCGCCAGCAGCCAAGATCCGGCTAGCGGGGATCGCGATGAGCAGTTCTTC. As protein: CASSQDPASGDRDEQFF.

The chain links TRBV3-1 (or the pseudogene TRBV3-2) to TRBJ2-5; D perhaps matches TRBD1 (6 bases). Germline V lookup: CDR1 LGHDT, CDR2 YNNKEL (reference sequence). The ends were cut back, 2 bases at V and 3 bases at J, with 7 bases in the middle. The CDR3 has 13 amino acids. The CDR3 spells CASSQTGKETQYF. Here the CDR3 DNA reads TGTGCCAGCAGCCAAACAGGGAAAGAGACCCAGTACTTC.

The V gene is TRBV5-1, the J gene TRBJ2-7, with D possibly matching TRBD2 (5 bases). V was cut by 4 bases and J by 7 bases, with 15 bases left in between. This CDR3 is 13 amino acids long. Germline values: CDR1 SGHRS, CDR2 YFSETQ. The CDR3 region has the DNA TGCGCCAGCAGCCCAGACCCGGGAAGGGAGCAGTACTTC. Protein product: CASSPDPGREQYF. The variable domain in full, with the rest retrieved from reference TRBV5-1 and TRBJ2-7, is KAGVTQTPRYLIKTRGQQVTLSCSPISGHRSVSWYQQTPGQGLQFLFEYFSETQRNKGNFPGRFSGRQFSNSRSEMNVSTLELGDSALYLCASSPDPGREQYFGPGTRLTVT.